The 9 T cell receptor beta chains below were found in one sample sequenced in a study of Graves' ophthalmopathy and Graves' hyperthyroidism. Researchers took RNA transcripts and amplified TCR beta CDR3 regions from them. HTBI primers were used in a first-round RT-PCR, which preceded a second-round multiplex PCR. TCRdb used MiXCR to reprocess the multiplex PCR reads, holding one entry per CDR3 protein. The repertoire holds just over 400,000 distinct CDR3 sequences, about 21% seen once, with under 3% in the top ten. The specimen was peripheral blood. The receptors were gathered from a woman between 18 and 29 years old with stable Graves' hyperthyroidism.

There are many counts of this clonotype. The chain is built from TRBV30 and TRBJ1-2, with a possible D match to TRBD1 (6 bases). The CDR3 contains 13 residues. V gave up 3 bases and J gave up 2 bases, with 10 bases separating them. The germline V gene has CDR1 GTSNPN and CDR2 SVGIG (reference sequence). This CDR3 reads CAWSMDSNYGYTF. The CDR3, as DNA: TGTGCCTGGAGCATGGACAGCAACTATGGCTACACCTTC.

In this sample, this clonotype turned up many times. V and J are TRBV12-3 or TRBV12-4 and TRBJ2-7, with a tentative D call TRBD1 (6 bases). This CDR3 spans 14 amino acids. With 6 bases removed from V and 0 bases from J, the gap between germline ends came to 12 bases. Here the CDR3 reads CASRGDTSSYEQYF. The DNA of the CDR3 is TGTGCCAGCAGGGGGGACACTAGCTCCTACGAGCAGTACTTC.

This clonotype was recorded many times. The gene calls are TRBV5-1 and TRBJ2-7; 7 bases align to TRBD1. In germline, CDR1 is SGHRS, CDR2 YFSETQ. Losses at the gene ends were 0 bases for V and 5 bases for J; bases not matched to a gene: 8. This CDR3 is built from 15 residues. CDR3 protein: CASSLAEGALDEQYF. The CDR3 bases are TGCGCCAGCAGCTTGGCCGAGGGGGCTCTGGACGAGCAGTACTTC.

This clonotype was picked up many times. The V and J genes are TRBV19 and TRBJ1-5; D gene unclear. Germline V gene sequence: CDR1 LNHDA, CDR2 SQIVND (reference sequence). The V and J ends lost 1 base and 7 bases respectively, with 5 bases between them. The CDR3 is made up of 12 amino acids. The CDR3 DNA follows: TGTGCCAGTAGTATAGTTGACCAGCCCCAGCATTTT. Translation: CASSIVDQPQHF.

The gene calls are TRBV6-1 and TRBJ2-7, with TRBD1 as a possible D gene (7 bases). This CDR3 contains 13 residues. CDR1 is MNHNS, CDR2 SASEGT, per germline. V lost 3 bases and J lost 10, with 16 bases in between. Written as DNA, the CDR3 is TGTGCCAGCAGTGACAGGGGGGCAACGTCCCAGTACTTC. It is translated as CASSDRGATSQYF.

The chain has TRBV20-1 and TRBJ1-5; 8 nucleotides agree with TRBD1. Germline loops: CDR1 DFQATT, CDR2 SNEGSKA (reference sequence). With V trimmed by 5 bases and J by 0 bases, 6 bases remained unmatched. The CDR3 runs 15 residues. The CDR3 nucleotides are TGCAGTGCTCAAACAGGGGGGGATAGCAATCAGCCCCAGCATTTT. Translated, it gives CSAQTGGDSNQPQHF.

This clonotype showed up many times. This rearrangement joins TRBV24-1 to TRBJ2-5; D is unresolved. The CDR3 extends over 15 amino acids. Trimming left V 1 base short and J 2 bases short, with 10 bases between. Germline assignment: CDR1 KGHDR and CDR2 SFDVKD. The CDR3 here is CATSDFIGEQETQYF. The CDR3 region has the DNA TGTGCCACCAGTGATTTTATCGGAGAGCAAGAGACCCAGTACTTC.

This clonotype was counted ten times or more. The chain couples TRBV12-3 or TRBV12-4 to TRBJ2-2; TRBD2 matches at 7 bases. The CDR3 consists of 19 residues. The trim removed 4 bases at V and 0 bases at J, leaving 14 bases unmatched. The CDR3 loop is CASSSMRLAVSANTGELFF. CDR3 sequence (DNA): TGTGCCAGCAGTTCCATGAGACTAGCCGTCTCAGCGAACACCGGGGAGCTGTTTTTT.

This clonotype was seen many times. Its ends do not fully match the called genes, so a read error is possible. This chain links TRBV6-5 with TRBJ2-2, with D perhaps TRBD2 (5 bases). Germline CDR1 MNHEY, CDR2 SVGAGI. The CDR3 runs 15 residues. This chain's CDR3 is CASSYSGSGTGELFF. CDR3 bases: TGTGCCAGCAGCTACTCGGGGTCGGGGACCGGGGAGCTGTTTTTT.